Listed below are T cell receptor beta chains from one sample, sequenced in a study of human T cells and chemical hapten exposure. TCRdb analysed the RACE reads with MiXCR anew, one entry per CDR3 protein. Of 370,000 or so distinct CDR3 sequences listed, around 4.8% are singletons. Material: whole blood, obtained in connection with sensitization to the hapten diphenylcyclopropenone (DPC). These receptors all come from a woman in her fifties or sixties with alopecia areata. Some clones in this sample may be carry-over from other donors' samples. CDR3s include the opening cysteine and the closing phenylalanine or tryptophan. Fields, in order: D gene, J gene, clone size, CDR3 length, V gene, CDR3 DNA, CDR3 protein. The D gene is left open where the match is weak. Size is omitted from some rows. Given values are once, few, many or a class for expanded clones.

. TRBJ2-6 many 15 TRBV29-1 TGCAGCGTTGAAACCCCTATATCCGGGGCCAACGTCCTGACTTTC CSVETPISGANVLTF
. TRBJ2-7 few 15 TRBV20-1 TGCAGTGCTAGCGAACCCCGAAGGAGCTCCTACGAGCAGTACTTC CSASEPRRSSYEQYF
TRBD2 TRBJ2-5 many 13 TRBV29-1 TGCAGCGTAGGCGGGGGACCGCAAGAGACCCAGTACTTC CSVGGGPQETQYF
. TRBJ2-1 many 17 TRBV27 TGTGCCAGCAGTTTATTCCCAGGATCGAGCTCCTACAATGAGCAGTTCTTC CASSLFPGSSSYNEQFF
. TRBJ2-7 few 18 TRBV12-3/TRBV12-4 TGTGCCAGCAGTTTAACCGCCCAGTCCCGGCCCACCAACCTCGAGCAGTACTTC CASSLTAQSRPTNLEQYF
. TRBJ1-1 many 13 TRBV12-5 TGTGCTAGTGGTCCCCCCGGGTTGGCTGAAGCTTTCTTT CASGPPGLAEAFF
TRBD2 TRBJ2-5 many 19 TRBV3-1 TGTGCCAGCAGCCTACGCGCCGGGACTAGCGGGGGGATAGGTGAGACCCAGTACTTC CASSLRAGTSGGIGETQYF
. TRBJ2-7 many 14 TRBV2 TGTGCCAGCAGATATCCGTCCTCCGTCTACGAGCAGTACTTC CASRYPSSVYEQYF
. TRBJ1-1 . 14 TRBV3-1 TGTGCCAGCGGGGGGAGAGGGGTGAACACTGAAGCTTTCTTT CASGGRGVNTEAFF
. TRBJ1-1 many 14 TRBV29-1 TGCAGCGCCAGGAGAGAGACAGGGAACACTGAAGCTTTCTTT CSARRETGNTEAFF
. TRBJ1-1 many 12 TRBV5-8 TGTGCCAGCAGCCCCCCGGGATCTTCAGCTTTCTTT CASSPPGSSAFF